Below, 15 T cell receptor beta chains from the same sample are listed, as sequenced in a study of T cell repertoires in cytomegalovirus infection. The antigens for these receptors are not known. In TCRdb, the reads were re-called with MiXCR into one record per CDR3 protein. Of fewer than 900,000 distinct CDR3 sequences in the sample, 29% were seen once. The specimen was cultured CD8+ T cells from PBMCs, collected from culture after CMV antigen stimulation. The receptors shown here come from a human donor in good health (CMV status not recorded). Some clones in this sample may be carry-over from other donors' samples.

The V call is TRBV20-1, the J call TRBJ2-3; the match to TRBD2 covers 9 bases. Germline values: CDR1 DFQATT, CDR2 SNEGSKA (reference sequence). The CDR3 runs 16 residues. Trimming removed 0 bases from V and 4 bases from J; junction bases left unmatched: 8. CDR3 coding DNA: TGCAGTGCTAGAGATCGGGCGGGGGGGCGGCCAGATACGCAGTATTTT. Its translation is CSARDRAGGRPDTQYF.

This clonotype showed up many times. The chain links TRBV7-2 to TRBJ1-1; a possible D gene is TRBD1 (6 bases). From germline, CDR1 is SGHTA and CDR2 FQGNSA. V lost 5 bases to trimming and J lost 3 bases, with 13 bases between them. This CDR3 is 14 amino acids long. The CDR3 sequence is CASSPLGGHTEAFF. The CDR3 DNA is TGTGCCAGCAGCCCACTCGGGGGCCACACTGAAGCTTTCTTT.

This chain connects TRBV9 to TRBJ2-7; D tentatively fits TRBD1 or TRBD2 (5 bases each). V was trimmed by 3 bases and J by 7 bases, leaving 23 bases between them. CDR3 length: 16 amino acids. Looked up from germline, CDR1 is SGDLS and CDR2 is YYNGEE. CDR3 sequence: CASSAFGAGDRLEQYF. Written as DNA, the CDR3 is TGTGCCAGCAGCGCGTTCGGGGCGGGTGATAGATTGGAGCAGTACTTC. The variable domain in full, with the rest retrieved from reference TRBV9 and TRBJ2-7, is DSGVTQTPKHLITATGQRVTLRCSPRSGDLSVYWYQQSLDQGLQFLIQYYNGEERAKGNILERFSAQQFPDLHSELNLSSLELGDSALYFCASSAFGAGDRLEQYFGPGTRLTVT.

This clonotype has just a few counts. The chain employs TRBV12-3 or TRBV12-4 and TRBJ2-1; possibly TRBD2 for D (6 bases). V was shortened by 6 bases and J by 4 bases, with 16 bases between the two germline ends. The CDR3 contains 15 residues. The CDR3 DNA follows: TGTGCCAGCAGCTCCGGGACTCATCGGTACAATGAGCAGTTCTTC. Amino acid sequence: CASSSGTHRYNEQFF.

The chain recombines TRBV25-1 with TRBJ2-7, with unresolved D. The germline CDR1 and CDR2 sequences are MGHDK and SYGVNS. CDR3 length: 13 residues. V lost 7 bases to trimming and J lost 2 bases, with 12 bases between them. This CDR3 is CASTLGGPYEQYF. The CDR3 region has the DNA TGTGCCAGCACTCTAGGTGGCCCCTACGAGCAGTACTTC.

On this clonotype itself: One end of the junction varies from germline; a read error may be responsible. The chain carries TRBV6-6 and TRBJ1-2, with D perhaps matching TRBD1 (5 bases). CDR3 length equals 15 residues. The germline CDR1 and CDR2 sequences are MNHNY and SVGAGI (reference sequence). The CDR3 nucleotides are TGTGCCAGCAGTTACTCTCCGGACACCTTCTATAGCTACACCTTC. It encodes CASSYSPDTFYSYTF.

This sequence joins TRBV2 and TRBJ1-1; D perhaps matches TRBD1 (5 bases). The CDR3 has 19 amino acids. CDR1 SNHLY and CDR2 FYNNEI come from the germline V gene. Trimming removed 2 bases from V and 1 base from J, with 23 bases in between. Written as DNA, the CDR3 is TGTGCCAGCAGTGAAAAGGAGGAGGGGCGCACGGTTGAGAACACTGAAGCTTTCTTT. This codes for CASSEKEEGRTVENTEAFF.

CDR3 DNA sequence: TGTGCCAGCAGCTTAGGACAGGAGCGAGAAAAACTGTTTTTT. It codes for CASSLGQEREKLFF. The chain employs TRBV7-9 and TRBJ1-4; D possibly corresponds to TRBD1 (6 bases). V was shortened by 1 base and J by 8 bases, with 11 bases between the two germline ends. Germline lookup yields CDR1 SEHNR and CDR2 FQNEAQ (reference sequence). CDR3 length equals 14 residues. The full variable domain, completed using reference TRBV7-9 and TRBJ1-4, is DTGVSQNPRHKITKRGQNVTFRCDPISEHNRLYWYRQTLGQGPEFLTYFQNEAQLEKSRLLSDRFSAERPKGSFSTLEIQRTEQGDSAMYLCASSLGQEREKLFFGSGTQLSVL.

The chain recombines TRBV28 with TRBJ1-1; D is uncertain. There are 14 residues in the CDR3. Germline CDR1 MDHEN, CDR2 SYDVKM. V lost 3 bases and J 3 bases, leaving 11 bases between the germline ends. The CDR3 spells CASSFFMSDTEAFF. CDR3 bases: TGTGCCAGCAGTTTCTTTATGTCGGACACTGAAGCTTTCTTT.

This chain links TRBV27 with TRBJ2-1; 7 nucleotides line up with TRBD1. The V gene's germline CDR1 is MNHEY and CDR2 SMNVEV (reference sequence). The V gene end was trimmed by 2 bases and the J gene end by 9 bases; junction bases not matched to a gene: 16. There are 17 residues in the CDR3. As DNA, the CDR3 is TGTGCCAGCAGTTTAGGAGACAGGGTGCCCCCATTTCGTGAGCAGTTCTTC. Protein sequence: CASSLGDRVPPFREQFF.

The chain carries TRBV7-9 and TRBJ1-1; D is unclear. The germline V and J ends were trimmed by 1 base and 12 bases, with 12 bases remaining between them. Germline V gives CDR1 SEHNR, CDR2 FQNEAQ (reference sequence). The CDR3 is 12 residues long. The CDR3 DNA reads as TGTGCCAGCAGCTTAGGAACCGGGATGACTTTCTTT. This translates into CASSLGTGMTFF.

This clonotype was seen many times. The genes are TRBV7-6 and TRBJ2-2; TRBD1 agrees at 9 bases. V dropped 5 bases and J dropped 3; count of bases not matched to a gene: 7. This CDR3 is 16 amino acids long. Germline CDR1 reads SGHVS; CDR2 reads FNYEAQ. CDR3 DNA: TGTGCCAGCAGCCCCCCGGGACAGGGTTACACCGGGGAGCTGTTTTTT. Translated, it gives CASSPPGQGYTGELFF.

As to this clonotype: A much larger clone lies one base from this, so it may be a read error. The V and J genes are TRBV7-2 and TRBJ2-5; D is perhaps TRBD1 (6 bases). The CDR3 totals 16 residues. Germline V gives CDR1 SGHTA, CDR2 FQGNSA. CDR3 sequence reads: CASGLEGWGRWETQYF. The CDR3 nucleotides read TGTGCCAGCGGCTTAGAGGGATGGGGGCGCTGGGAGACCCAGTACTTC.

This clonotype was counted only a few times. The rearrangement uses TRBV7-2 and TRBJ2-2; 12 nucleotides align to TRBD2. This CDR3 spans 15 amino acids. The J segment lost 7 bases and the V segment lost 7 bases, leaving 7 bases of the junction unmatched. Per germline, CDR1 SGHTA and CDR2 FQGNSA. The CDR3 is CASIALAGGFGELFF. CDR3 coding DNA: TGTGCCAGCATCGCCCTAGCGGGGGGGTTCGGGGAGCTGTTTTTT.

There are a few counts of this clonotype. This chain uses TRBV2 with TRBJ2-1; 11 nucleotides align to TRBD1. V lost 8 bases, J lost 3 bases, and 6 bases stayed unmatched. CDR1 and CDR2 (germline): SNHLY, FYNNEI. The CDR3 runs to 15 residues. The CDR3: CASLGTGGSYNEQFF. The CDR3 DNA follows: TGTGCCAGCCTTGGGACAGGGGGTAGCTACAATGAGCAGTTCTTC.